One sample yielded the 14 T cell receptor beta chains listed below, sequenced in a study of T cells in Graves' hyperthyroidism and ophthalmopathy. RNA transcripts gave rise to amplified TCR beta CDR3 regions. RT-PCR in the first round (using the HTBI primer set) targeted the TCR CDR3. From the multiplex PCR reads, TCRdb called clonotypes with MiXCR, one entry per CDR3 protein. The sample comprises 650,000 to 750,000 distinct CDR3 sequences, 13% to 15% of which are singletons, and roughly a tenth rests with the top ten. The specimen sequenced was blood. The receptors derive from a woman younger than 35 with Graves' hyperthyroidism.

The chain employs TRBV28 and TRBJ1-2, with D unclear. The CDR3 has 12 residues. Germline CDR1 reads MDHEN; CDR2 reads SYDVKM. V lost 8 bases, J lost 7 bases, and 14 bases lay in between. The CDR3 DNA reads TGTGCCAGCGGCTCTAGGCAATCTGGCTACACCTTC. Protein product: CASGSRQSGYTF.

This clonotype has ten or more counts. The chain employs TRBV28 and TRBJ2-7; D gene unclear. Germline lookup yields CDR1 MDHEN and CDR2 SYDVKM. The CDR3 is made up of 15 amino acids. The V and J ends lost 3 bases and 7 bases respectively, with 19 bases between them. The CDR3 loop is CASSLSLPPRREQYF. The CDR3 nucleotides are TGTGCCAGCAGTTTGAGCCTTCCCCCCCGTCGAGAGCAGTACTTC.

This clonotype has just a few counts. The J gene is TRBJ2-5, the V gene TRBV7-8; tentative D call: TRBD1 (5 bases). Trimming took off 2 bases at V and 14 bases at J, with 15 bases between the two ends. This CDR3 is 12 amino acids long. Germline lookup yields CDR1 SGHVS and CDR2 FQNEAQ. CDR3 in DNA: TGTGCCAGCAGCTTAATGGCAGGGAAACCTTACTTC. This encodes CASSLMAGKPYF.

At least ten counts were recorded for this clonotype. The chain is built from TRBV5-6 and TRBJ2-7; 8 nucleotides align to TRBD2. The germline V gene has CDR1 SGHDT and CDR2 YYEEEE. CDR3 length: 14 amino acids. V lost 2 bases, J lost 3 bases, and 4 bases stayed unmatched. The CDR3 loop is CASSFGTSHYEQYF. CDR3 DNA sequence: TGTGCCAGCAGCTTTGGGACTAGTCACTACGAGCAGTACTTC.

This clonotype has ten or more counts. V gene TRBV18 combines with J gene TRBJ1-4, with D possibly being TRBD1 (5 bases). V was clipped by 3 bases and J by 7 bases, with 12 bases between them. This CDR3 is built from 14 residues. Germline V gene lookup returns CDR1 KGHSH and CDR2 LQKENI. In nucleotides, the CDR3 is TGTGCCAGCTCACCTCAGGGTCGCGGTGAAAAACTGTTTTTT. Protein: CASSPQGRGEKLFF.

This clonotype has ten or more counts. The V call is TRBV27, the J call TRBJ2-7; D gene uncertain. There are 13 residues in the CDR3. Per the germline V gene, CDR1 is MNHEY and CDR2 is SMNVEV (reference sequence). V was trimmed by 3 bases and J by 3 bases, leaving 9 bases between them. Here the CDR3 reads CASSFRADYEQYF. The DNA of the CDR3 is TGTGCCAGCAGTTTTAGGGCGGACTACGAGCAGTACTTC.

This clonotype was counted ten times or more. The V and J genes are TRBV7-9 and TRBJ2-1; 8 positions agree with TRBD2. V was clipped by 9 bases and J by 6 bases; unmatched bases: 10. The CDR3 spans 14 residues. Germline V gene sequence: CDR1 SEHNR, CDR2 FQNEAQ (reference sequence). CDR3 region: CASPSGGAGNEQFF. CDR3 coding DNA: TGTGCCAGTCCCTCGGGAGGGGCGGGCAATGAGCAGTTCTTC.

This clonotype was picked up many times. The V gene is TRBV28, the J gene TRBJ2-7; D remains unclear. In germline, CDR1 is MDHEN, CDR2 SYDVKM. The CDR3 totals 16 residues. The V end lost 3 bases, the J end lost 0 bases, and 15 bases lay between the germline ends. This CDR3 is CASSFFSATSSYEQYF. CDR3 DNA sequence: TGTGCCAGCAGTTTCTTCTCAGCGACCAGCTCCTACGAGCAGTACTTC.

The CDR3 nucleotides are TGCGCCAGCAGTGAAAGGAATGAGCAGTTCTTC. It translates to CASSERNEQFF. This rearrangement joins TRBV10-2 to TRBJ2-1; D not certain. V was cut by 3 bases and J by 7 bases, with 4 bases left in between. This CDR3 contains 11 residues. CDR1 is WSHSY, CDR2 SAAADI, per germline.

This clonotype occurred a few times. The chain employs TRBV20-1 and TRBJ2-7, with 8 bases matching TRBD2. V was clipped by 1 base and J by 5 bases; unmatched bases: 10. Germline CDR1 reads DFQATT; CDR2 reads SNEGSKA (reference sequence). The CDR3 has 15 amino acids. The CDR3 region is CSARAPGGGLDEQYF. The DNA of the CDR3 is TGCAGTGCTAGAGCCCCCGGGGGGGGGTTAGACGAGCAGTACTTC.

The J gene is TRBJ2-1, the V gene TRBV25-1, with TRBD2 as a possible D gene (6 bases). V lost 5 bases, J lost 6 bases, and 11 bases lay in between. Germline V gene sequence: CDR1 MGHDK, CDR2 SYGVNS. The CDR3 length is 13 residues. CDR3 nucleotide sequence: TGTGCCAGCAGTCGCGGGGCGGGCAATGAGCAGTTCTTC. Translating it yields CASSRGAGNEQFF.

The CDR3 is CASSTGRDMNTEAFF. The CDR3 DNA reads TGTGCCAGCAGCACAGGCCGGGATATGAACACTGAAGCTTTCTTT. The rearrangement uses TRBV7-6 and TRBJ1-1, with D maybe TRBD1 (5 bases). Trimming removed 5 bases from V and 0 bases from J, with 13 bases in between. Germline V gives CDR1 SGHVS, CDR2 FNYEAQ. The CDR3 has 15 amino acids.

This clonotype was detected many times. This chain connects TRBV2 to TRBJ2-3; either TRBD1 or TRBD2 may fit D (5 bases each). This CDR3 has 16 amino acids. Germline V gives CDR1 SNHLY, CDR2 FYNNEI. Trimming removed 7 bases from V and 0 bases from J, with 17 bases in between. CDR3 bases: TGTGCCAGCACCCCGGGGCTAATGTACAGCACAGATACGCAGTATTTT. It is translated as CASTPGLMYSTDTQYF. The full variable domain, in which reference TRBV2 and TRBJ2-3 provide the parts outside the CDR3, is EPEVTQTPSHQVTQMGQEVILRCVPISNHLYFYWYRQILGQKVEFLVSFYNNEISEKSEIFDDQFSVERPDGSNFTLKIRSTKLEDSAMYFCASTPGLMYSTDTQYFGPGTRLTVL.

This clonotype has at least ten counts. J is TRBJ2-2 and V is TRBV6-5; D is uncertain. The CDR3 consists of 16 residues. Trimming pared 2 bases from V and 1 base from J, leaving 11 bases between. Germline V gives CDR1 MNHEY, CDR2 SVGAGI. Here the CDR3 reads CASSYPLGQNTGELFF. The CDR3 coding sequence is TGTGCCAGCAGTTACCCACTCGGGCAGAACACCGGGGAGCTGTTTTTT.